The next 5 T cell receptor beta chains were all read from a single sample in a study of CD8 T cells in Susac syndrome. cDNA came from approximately 0.5 to 1 ug RNA primed by random hexamers. TCRdb itself ran the immunoSEQ multiplex PCR reads through MiXCR, one entry per CDR3 protein. This sample yields 200,000 to 250,000 distinct CDR3 sequences, of which 90% to 95% are seen a single time; around 0.14% belongs to the top ten. Sequencing was performed on CD8+ T cells from PBMCs. All receptors derive from a human donor with multiple sclerosis.

This chain joins TRBV30 and TRBJ2-1, with 7 bases identical to TRBD2. Germline V gene data show CDR1 as GTSNPN and CDR2 as SVGIG (reference sequence). Germline trimming cut 5 bases from V and 5 bases from J; bases unmatched to any gene: 9. The CDR3 is 14 amino acids. In DNA form, the CDR3 reads TGTGCCTGGGGTCTAGCGGCTCATAACAATGAGCAGTTCTTC. It translates to CAWGLAAHNNEQFF.

This rearrangement joins TRBV20-1 to TRBJ2-7; 7 bases map to TRBD1. From germline, CDR1 is DFQATT and CDR2 SNEGSKA (reference sequence). J gave up 3 bases and V 3 bases, and 5 bases lay outside the gene matches. The CDR3 is 13 amino acids. The CDR3 DNA sequence: TGCAGTGCTAGTCGGGACAGTAACTACGAGCAGTACTTC. Translating gives CSASRDSNYEQYF.

This clonotype was observed once. V and J are TRBV9 and TRBJ2-1; the match to TRBD2 covers 10 bases. Germline V lookup: CDR1 SGDLS, CDR2 YYNGEE. With V trimmed by 3 bases and J by 3 bases, 6 bases remained unmatched. CDR3 size: 16 residues. The CDR3 region is CASSASSGGHYNEQFF. CDR3 nucleotides: TGTGCCAGCAGCGCTAGTAGCGGGGGGCACTACAATGAGCAGTTCTTC.

The CDR3 loop reads CASSEGRNNEKLFF. The CDR3 bases are TGTGCCAGCAGTGAGGGACGGAATAATGAAAAACTGTTTTTT. The chain couples TRBV2 to TRBJ1-4; D perhaps matches TRBD1 (5 bases). V dropped 3 bases and J dropped 4 bases, with 9 bases sitting between them. CDR3 size: 14 residues. CDR1 is SNHLY and CDR2 is FYNNEI in the germline V gene. Based on the CDR3 plus reference TRBV2 and TRBJ1-4, the full variable domain is EPEVTQTPSHQVTQMGQEVILRCVPISNHLYFYWYRQILGQKVEFLVSFYNNEISEKSEIFDDQFSVERPDGSNFTLKIRSTKLEDSAMYFCASSEGRNNEKLFFGSGTQLSVL.

The gene calls are TRBV7-9 and TRBJ2-1, with TRBD2 identical over 9 bases. Germline V lookup: CDR1 SEHNR, CDR2 FQNEAQ (reference sequence). The CDR3 loop spans 16 amino acids. After removal of 1 base from V and 8 bases from J, the junction contained 9 bases not matched to a gene. CDR3 nucleotides: TGTGCCAGCAGCTTAGTTGGCGCGGGAGGGCTCCATGAGCAGTTCTTC. This codes for CASSLVGAGGLHEQFF.